The 5 T cell receptor beta chains reported below all come from one sample, sequenced in a study of cytomegalovirus exposure and HLA in healthy donors (dated by TCRdb to 2016 to 2017). Library preparation was by the immunoSEQ multiplex PCR assay. The table was pulled from immuneACCESS by TCRdb, which kept in-frame rearrangements only. Such tables lose some clones; where checked, under half of the loss comes from unresolved V genes, and the rest has no known cause. This sample is represented by approximately 62,000 clones; around 92% of them were singletons. 1% to 1.5% of the sample is in the top ten clones. Specimen: PBMCs. These receptors all come from a young woman in good health and CMV-seronegative.

V is TRBV28 and J is TRBJ2-5, with D hard to call. The end of the DNA is better explained by TRBJ2-7, so the J call may be wrong. This CDR3 contains 14 residues. CDR1 is MDHEN and CDR2 is SYDVKM in the germline V gene. The CDR3 loop reads CASSSPGQPPEQYF. CDR3 DNA sequence: TGTGCCAGCAGTTCCCCCGGTCAACCCCCCGAGCAGTACTTC.

Here the CDR3 reads CASSEGEGFSNYGYTF. CDR3 bases: TGTGCCAGCAGTGAAGGGGAGGGATTCTCTAACTATGGCTACACCTTC. This sequence joins TRBV6-1 and TRBJ1-2; no clear D. From germline, CDR1 is MNHNS and CDR2 SASEGT. This CDR3 region has 16 residues. V gave up 1 base and J gave up 0 bases, with 12 bases separating them.

This clone was seen a handful of times. The genes are TRBV28 and TRBJ2-5; D call uncertain. Germline V gene lookup returns CDR1 MDHEN and CDR2 SYDVKM. There are 11 residues in the CDR3. The V end lost 4 bases, the J end lost 5 bases, and 5 bases lay between the germline ends. The CDR3 nucleotides read TGTGCCAGCAGTTCCTACGAGACCCAGTACTTC. Translated: CASSSYETQYF.

This chain connects TRBV28 to TRBJ2-7; 10 bases are a match to TRBD1. V shed 6 bases, J shed 2 bases, and the junction held 7 bases outside the gene matches. This CDR3 is built from 15 residues. Per the germline V gene, CDR1 is MDHEN and CDR2 is SYDVKM. CDR3 nucleotide sequence: TGTGCCAGCAGGGTCGCCGGGACAGGGGCCTACGAGCAGTACTTC. Translated, it gives CASRVAGTGAYEQYF.

V gene TRBV7-9 combines with J gene TRBJ2-1; 9 positions agree with TRBD2. The CDR3 consists of 16 residues. In germline, CDR1 is SEHNR, CDR2 FQNEAQ (reference sequence). J was trimmed by 2 bases and V by 3 bases; bases with no gene match: 5. In DNA form, the CDR3 reads TGTGCCAGCAGCTTCATTAGCGGGAGCCCCTACAATGAGCAGTTCTTC. Protein: CASSFISGSPYNEQFF.